The 6 T cell receptor beta chains below come from one sample, sequenced in a study of T cell changes during pregnancy in multiple sclerosis (dated by TCRdb to between 2017 and 2020). The method was the immunoSEQ multiplex PCR assay. Not all clones reach the TCRdb copy of this immuneACCESS table, which keeps in-frame sequences only. Checked studies attribute under half of the gap to unresolved V genes and leave the rest unexplained. A total of 70,000 to 95,000 clones appear in this sample, 93% of them only once. Of the sample, 2.6% is held by the ten largest clones. The input for sequencing was peripheral blood, taken after pregnancy. The receptors were sampled from a female donor in good health, enrolled as a control in a pregnancy study.

The chain is built from TRBV6-1 and TRBJ2-5, with D possibly matching TRBD2 (5 bases). V lost 2 bases and J lost 5, with 15 bases in between. In germline, CDR1 is MNHNS, CDR2 SASEGT. CDR3 length: 15 amino acids. The CDR3 nucleotides are TGTGCCAGCAGTGAACGGGGTCAAGTTGGGGAGACCCAGTACTTC. It is translated as CASSERGQVGETQYF.

In its sample, this clone was seen once. The V and J genes are TRBV7-2 and TRBJ2-2; D is possibly TRBD2 (6 bases). V shed 2 bases and J shed 7 bases, with 17 bases lying between them. The CDR3 sequence is 16 residues long. Germline V gives CDR1 SGHTA, CDR2 FQGNSA. The CDR3 sequence: CASSLFPLAGGGELFF. CDR3 coding DNA: TGTGCCAGCAGCTTATTCCCACTAGCCGGGGGCGGGGAGCTGTTTTTT.

The chain employs TRBV29-1 and TRBJ2-3, with TRBD2 as a possible D gene (6 bases). This CDR3 has 14 amino acids. V was pared by 4 bases and J by 0 bases, with 11 bases between. From germline, CDR1 is SQVTM and CDR2 ANQGSEA. DNA for the CDR3: TGCAGCGTTGTATTGGCGGGGAGCACAGATACGCAGTATTTT. This gives the protein CSVVLAGSTDTQYF.

The genes are TRBV7-2 and TRBJ1-1, with 7 bases lining up with TRBD1. Unmatched junction bases numbered 4, after V lost 3 bases and J lost 0 bases. This CDR3 contains 15 residues. Germline CDR1 and CDR2: SGHTA and FQGNSA. CDR3 sequence (DNA): TGTGCCAGCAGCTTCTCAGGGGGTTTGAACACTGAAGCTTTCTTT. Residues: CASSFSGGLNTEAFF.

The CDR3 loop is CASAQRDWQPYGYTF. CDR3 DNA: TGTGCCAGTGCCCAACGGGACTGGCAGCCCTATGGCTACACCTTC. The V and J genes are TRBV6-5 and TRBJ1-2, with a weak D call TRBD1 (5 bases). The CDR3 totals 15 residues. Germline V CDR1 and CDR2: MNHEY, SVGAGI. With 9 bases removed from V and 4 bases from J, the gap between germline ends came to 21 bases.

This chain uses TRBV7-2 with TRBJ2-1; D might be TRBD1 (6 bases). The germline V gene encodes CDR1 SGHTA and CDR2 FQGNSA. V lost 1 base and J lost 8, with 12 bases in between. This CDR3 region has 14 residues. CDR3 residues: CASSLGRGQDEQFF. The CDR3 coding sequence is TGTGCCAGCAGCTTAGGCAGGGGTCAAGATGAGCAGTTCTTC.